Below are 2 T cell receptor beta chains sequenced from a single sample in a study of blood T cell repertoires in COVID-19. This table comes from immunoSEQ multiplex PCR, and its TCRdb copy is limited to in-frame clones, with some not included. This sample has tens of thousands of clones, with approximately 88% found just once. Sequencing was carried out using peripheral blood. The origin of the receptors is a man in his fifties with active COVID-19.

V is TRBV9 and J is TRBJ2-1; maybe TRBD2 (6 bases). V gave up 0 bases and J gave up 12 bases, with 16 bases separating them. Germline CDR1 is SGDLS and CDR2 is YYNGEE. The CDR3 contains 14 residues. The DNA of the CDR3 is TGTGCCAGCAGCGTAGCGGGGGATCCCTTCGGGCAGTTCTTC. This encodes CASSVAGDPFGQFF.

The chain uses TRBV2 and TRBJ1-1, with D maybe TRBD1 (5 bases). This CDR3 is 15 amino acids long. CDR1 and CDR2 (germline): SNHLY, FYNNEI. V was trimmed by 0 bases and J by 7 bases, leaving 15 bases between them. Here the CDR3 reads CASSEAFGARFEAFF. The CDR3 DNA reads TGTGCCAGCAGTGAAGCATTTGGGGCGCGCTTTGAAGCTTTCTTT.